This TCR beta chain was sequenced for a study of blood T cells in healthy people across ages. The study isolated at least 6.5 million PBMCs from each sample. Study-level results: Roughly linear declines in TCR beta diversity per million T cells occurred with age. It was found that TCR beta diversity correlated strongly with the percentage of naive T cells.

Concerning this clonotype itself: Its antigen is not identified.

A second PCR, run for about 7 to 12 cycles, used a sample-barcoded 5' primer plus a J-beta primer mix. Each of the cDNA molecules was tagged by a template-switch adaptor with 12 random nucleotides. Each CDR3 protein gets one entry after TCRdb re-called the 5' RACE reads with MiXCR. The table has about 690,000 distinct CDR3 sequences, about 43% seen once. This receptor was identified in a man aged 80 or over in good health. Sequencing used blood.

Here the CDR3 reads CASSQTTGTSSYNEQFF. Written as DNA, the CDR3 is TGCGCCAGCAGCCAAACTACCGGGACTAGCTCCTACAATGAGCAGTTCTTC. The J gene is TRBJ2-1, the V gene TRBV4-1; the match to TRBD2 covers 8 bases. CDR3 size: 17 residues. V dropped 2 bases and J dropped 0; count of bases not matched to a gene: 6. CDR1 is MGHRA and CDR2 is YSYEKL in the germline V gene.